This TCR beta chain derives from a study of monozygotic twins with inflammatory bowel disease. The study, taken as a whole, reports: Extra variability in the repertoires of patients may have come from differing immunosuppressive treatments. Twins classed as concordant or discordant showed no difference in repertoire similarity, possibly from limited power. Those with IBD had lower TCRbeta diversity (inverse Simpson) than their healthy co-twins did. Among IBD patients, fewer clonotypes were shared with others than among healthy twins, especially with disease activity.

In germline, CDR1 is SGHDN, CDR2 FVKESK. CDR3 size: 14 residues. For this clonotype: The antigen is undetermined.

TCRdb re-called the 5' RACE reads and shows each CDR3 protein once, DNA omitted. The sample table sets out approximately 340,000 distinct CDR3 sequences. The chain carries TRBV14 and TRBJ1-4. The source of this sequence is a human donor with ulcerative colitis or Crohn's disease, or a healthy co-twin of an affected twin (not recorded which). Material: blood. CDR3 sequence reads: CASSQVGFDEKLFF.